This record covers a single T cell receptor (beta chain). The antigen it recognizes is unknown. Base quality data are lacking; no much larger clone is found one base away. This specimen comes from a study of blood T cells in healthy people across ages (dated by TCRdb to 2013 to 2016). With respect to the entire study: In model experiments, template switching captured roughly one uniquely barcoded TCR beta cDNA molecule for every two T cells. Using deep sequencing normalized with unique cDNA molecular identifiers, the study measured how TCR beta repertoire diversity changes with age. Four age groups were formed from the donors: young (average approximately 15 years), middle-aged (approximately 41), aged (approximately 60) and long-lived (more than 75). To avoid experimental bias, donors of different ages were randomly spread across the sequencing lanes. Two additional independent replicas of 1 million unique cDNA reads from the same blood draw were analyzed for two donors (one aged 18 to 29 and one aged 80 or older).

The full study reports these points: The long-lived group showed more naive CD4+ T cells, fewer expanded clones and increased TCR diversity than the aged group, suggesting age selection. Because profiling used bulk unsorted PBMCs, naive and antigen-experienced compartments could not be compared conclusively. Because the CMV infection status of the donors was unknown, age-related changes in expanded clonotypes may potentially have been confounded. Observed TCR beta diversity correlated strongly with the percentage of naive T cells measured by flow cytometry. Estimates of total diversity based on one million sequenced T cells were regarded as lower bounds and as underestimates. As age increased, observed TCR beta diversity per million T cells dropped in a roughly linear way, and a significant reduction was already evident by age roughly 40.

To prepare the library, 5' RACE was applied. Instrument on record: Illumina HiSeq 2500. A second about 7 to 12 cycle PCR used a sample-barcoded 5' primer and a J-beta primer mix. Each TCR beta cDNA molecule received a unique molecular identifier from a template-switch 5' adaptor carrying 12 random nucleotides. Each sample yielded at least 3 million CDR3-containing paired-end reads. All of the RNA was converted into first-strand cDNA using the Mint cDNA synthesis kit, with a TRBC-specific oligonucleotide serving as the primer. Following uracil-DNA glycosylase treatment, all cDNA underwent a first 18-cycle PCR with the universal primers M1SS and BC2_uni_R. Turning to the authors' computational methods: Normalization of each sample was performed by random selection of 1 million high-quality reads, each carrying a distinct molecular identifier. Reads sharing molecular identifiers were discarded rather than binned into consensus sequences. MiTCR, run with a Q25 quality threshold and the strictest error-elimination algorithm, handled CDR3 identification, clonotype clustering and error correction. Lower-bound total TCR beta diversity was estimated with a nonparametric unseen species model using Euler transformation. TCRdb reprocessing: public reads trimmed at Q25 with fastp, clones called with MiXCR, in-frame beta chains kept. Every distinct CDR3 protein forms one entry, paired with its most common genes and DNA. It is TCRdb's table, rather than the study itself, that gives the V and J calls and clone size. The sample has about 830,000 distinct CDR3 sequences on record, about 62% of them singletons. Together, the top ten hold 22% of the sample.

CDR1 is given as SGHDT and CDR2 as YYEEEE, both from the germline V gene. The CDR3 contains 11 residues, cysteine and phenylalanine counted. The DNA shown is the 33-base CDR3, in frame from base 1. A distance of 4 bases separates the germline ends of V and J, which lose 1 base and 8 bases respectively. Donors were roughly 40 systemically healthy Caucasian individuals from Russia aged roughly 6 to 90 years. Around 10 milliliters of peripheral blood were drawn from each donor into EDTA-treated Vacutainer tubes. Ficoll-Paque density-gradient centrifugation was used to isolate PBMCs, with at least 7 million obtained per sample. Total RNA, at least 5 micrograms per sample, was extracted from PBMCs with Trizol reagent. The percentages of naive CD45RAhigh/CD27high T cells were determined by flow cytometry on a PBMC aliquot from every donor.

This receptor was obtained from a man between 25 and 39 years old in good health. The rearranged chain carries TRBV5-6 and TRBJ2-1; no D segment can be confidently identified. The sample taken for sequencing was blood. The nucleotide sequence reads as follows: TGTGCCAGCAGCTTGTTCCATGAGCAGTTCTTC. Translated, this gives CASSLFHEQFF.